This T cell receptor (beta chain) was captured in a study of T cell repertoires in cytomegalovirus infection. Study summary: Matching HLA type and CMV infection were both indicated by public TCR beta signatures.

Findings and caveats of the study: Public TCR beta family frequency separated CMV-and-HLA carriers, including in an independent cohort. Within the response measured ex vivo, HLA-C-restricted CMV-specific TCR beta clonotypes were dominant.

Trimming pared 2 bases from V and 0 bases from J, leaving 7 bases between. Germline V gene sequence: CDR1 MNHEY, CDR2 SVGAGI. This CDR3 has 14 amino acids. MiXCR, run by TCRdb on the reads, gives a single entry per CDR3 protein. The table has 500,000 to 600,000 distinct CDR3 sequences, more than 15% seen once. This clonotype has more than one count but fewer than ten. Its specificity is unknown. The sequenced sample consisted of CD8+ T cells from PBMCs. The origin of this receptor is a human donor in good health (CMV status not recorded). Some clones in this sample may be carry-over from other donors' samples. V and J are TRBV6-5 and TRBJ2-5; D is possibly TRBD2 (6 bases). The CDR3 sequence: CASSYGRHQETQYF. The CDR3 DNA is TGTGCCAGCAGTTACGGGAGGCACCAAGAGACCCAGTACTTC.